These 4 T cell receptor beta chains originate from one sample sequenced in a study of shared clonotypes between healthy human individuals (dated by TCRdb to about 2020). Libraries were made using the immunoSEQ multiplex PCR assay. As stored in TCRdb, this immuneACCESS dataset retains in-frame rearrangements with V and J assigned. A fraction of the clones does not appear; measured against another copy, unresolved V genes explain less than half of the discrepancy, and the remainder lacks a known reason. The table for this sample lists over 2 million clones; about 90% of them were counted only once. The biggest ten clones account for approximately 0.4% of the sample. The specimen was naive CD4+ T cells from PBMCs. Explained via the paper, the cell subset or site label denotes: CD45RA+ positively selected. Every receptor here comes from a man aged 18 to 35 in good health. Some clones in this sample may be carry-over from other donors' samples.

Only a few counts were recorded for this clone. The chain employs TRBV6-4 and TRBJ2-2, with TRBD1 identical over 10 bases. V lost 11 bases, J lost 8 bases, and 17 bases stayed unmatched. The CDR3 runs 16 residues. Germline CDR1 reads MRHNA; CDR2 reads SNTAGT. This chain's CDR3 is CASPSGTGAKGGELFF. The CDR3 DNA reads as TGTGCCTCACCATCCGGGACAGGGGCGAAGGGTGGGGAGCTGTTTTTT.

CDR3 nucleotide sequence: TGTGCCAGCTCACCACCGGCGATGGGGACACCTTCCTACGAGCAGTACTTC. Translated: CASSPPAMGTPSYEQYF. This chain uses TRBV18 with TRBJ2-7; a weak D match, TRBD1 (6 bases). Trimming left V 0 bases short and J 1 base short, with 16 bases between. This CDR3 has 17 amino acids. The germline V gene encodes CDR1 KGHSH and CDR2 LQKENI. The full variable domain, its missing parts supplied by reference TRBV18 and TRBJ2-7, is NAGVMQNPRHLVRRRGQEARLRCSPMKGHSHVYWYRQLPEEGLKFMVYLQKENIIDESGMPKERFSAEFPKEGPSILRIQQVVRGDSAAYFCASSPPAMGTPSYEQYFGPGTRLTVT.

The chain is built from TRBV27 and TRBJ1-1; 9 bases fit TRBD1. In germline, CDR1 is MNHEY, CDR2 SMNVEV (reference sequence). The CDR3 sequence is 18 residues long. J lost 2 bases, V lost 5 bases, and 15 bases had no gene match. CDR3 sequence: CASSPLGTGRVGNTEAFF. CDR3 DNA sequence: TGTGCCAGCAGTCCCCTCGGGACAGGGAGGGTGGGAAACACTGAAGCTTTCTTT.

With respect to this clone: Other DNA sequences in this specimen translate into the identical CDR3. The J gene is TRBJ2-7, the V gene TRBV5-5; D gene unclear. Germline loops: CDR1 SGHKS, CDR2 YYEKEE (reference sequence). This CDR3 is built from 13 residues. V lost 1 base and J lost 1, with 6 bases in between. CDR3 sequence: CASSLLQSYEQYF. CDR3 in DNA: TGTGCCAGCAGCTTGTTGCAGTCCTACGAGCAGTACTTC.